Sequencing of this T cell receptor (beta chain) was carried out in a study of CD8 T cells in ankylosing spondylitis. Study-wide results and caveats: Disease-linked clones proved CD8+ and comparatively uncommon in peripheral blood. Previous work reported some of these motif variants in the synovial fluid and blood of reactive arthritis. Within matched ankylosing spondylitis synovial fluid, disease-linked clones were reportedly significantly enriched. Blood from ankylosing spondylitis patients appeared to carry a characteristic roughly eight-variant TCR beta motif.

This CDR3 is built from 15 residues. Germline CDR1 reads SGHRS; CDR2 reads YFSETQ. Trimming shortened V by 3 bases and J by 2 bases, and 13 bases separated the two germline ends. In making TCR beta libraries, quantitative 5'-RACE with molecular barcodes was used. TCRdb redid the calling of the 5' RACE reads with MiXCR, one entry per CDR3 protein. In the table there are about 200,000 distinct CDR3 sequences, 6% to 8% of which are singletons. A note on this clonotype: Its antigen is undetermined.

The chain joins TRBV5-1 to TRBJ2-3; D is unresolved. The sequenced sample was blood, either unsorted or a sorted T cell fraction (not recorded which). The source is a male donor with ankylosing spondylitis. The chain's CDR3 is CASSSGDTVTDTQYF. In DNA form, the CDR3 reads TGCGCCAGCAGCTCCGGTGATACAGTCACAGATACGCAGTATTTT. Using reference TRBV5-1 and TRBJ2-3 for the parts outside the CDR3, the full variable domain is KAGVTQTPRYLIKTRGQQVTLSCSPISGHRSVSWYQQTPGQGLQFLFEYFSETQRNKGNFPGRFSGRQFSNSRSEMNVSTLELGDSALYLCASSSGDTVTDTQYFGPGTRLTVL.